These 8 T cell receptor beta chains came from one sample sequenced in a study of blood T cell repertoires in COVID-19. Clones were sequenced by immunoSEQ multiplex PCR, and TCRdb holds only the in-frame ones, with some missing. Counted here are 60,000 or so clones, around 87% occurring once; the ten biggest clones make up under 8%. The specimen was peripheral blood. The receptors here all came from a man in his sixties with active or convalescent COVID-19.

This chain links TRBV6-5 with TRBJ1-6; 7 nucleotides agree with TRBD1. This CDR3 is built from 14 residues. In germline, CDR1 is MNHEY, CDR2 SVGAGI. J was trimmed by 5 bases and V by 6 bases; bases with no gene match: 4. The CDR3 region has the DNA TGTGCCAGCAGAGAGACAGGGCATAATTCACCCCTCCACTTT. It codes for CASRETGHNSPLHF.

The CDR3 here is CASSVQHSNEKLFF. CDR3 sequence (DNA): TGCGCCAGCAGCGTACAGCATTCTAATGAAAAACTGTTTTTT. This chain joins TRBV4-3 and TRBJ1-4; D unclear. This CDR3 comprises 14 residues. CDR1 is LGHNA and CDR2 is YSLEER in the germline V gene. V was clipped by 5 bases and J by 3 bases, with 10 bases between them.

The chain joins TRBV6-2 or TRBV6-3 to TRBJ2-4, with 8 bases matching TRBD1. In germline, CDR1 is MNHEY, CDR2 SVGEGT. This CDR3 has 13 residues. J gave up 7 bases and V 7 bases, and 6 bases lay outside the gene matches. CDR3 nucleotides: TGTGCCAGCATCCCTCGACAGGGGAACATTCAGTACTTC. It yields the protein CASIPRQGNIQYF.

The rearrangement links TRBV3-1 (or the pseudogene TRBV3-2) to TRBJ1-3, with a tentative D call TRBD1 (5 bases). The CDR3 extends over 15 amino acids. Germline V lookup: CDR1 LGHDT, CDR2 YNNKEL (reference sequence). The V and J ends lost 4 bases and 2 bases respectively, with 12 bases between them. CDR3 bases: TGTGCCAGCAGCCGCCGACAGAAACCTGGAAACACCATATATTTT. It yields the protein CASSRRQKPGNTIYF.

This sequence joins TRBV27 and TRBJ1-2, with D perhaps matching TRBD1 (5 bases). With 7 bases removed from V and 1 base from J, the gap between germline ends came to 16 bases. In germline, CDR1 is MNHEY, CDR2 SMNVEV (reference sequence). The CDR3 extends over 15 amino acids. This chain's CDR3 is CASKQAPEYNYGYTF. The CDR3 DNA reads TGTGCCAGCAAACAGGCCCCAGAATATAACTATGGCTACACCTTC.

This chain links TRBV10-3 with TRBJ2-1; D might be TRBD1 (6 bases). V was pared by 6 bases and J by 1 base, with 7 bases between. The V gene's germline CDR1 is ENHRY and CDR2 SYGVKD. This CDR3 region has 13 residues. The CDR3 nucleotides are TGTGCCATCAGCACAGGGTCCTACAATGAGCAGTTCTTC. Translated: CAISTGSYNEQFF.

This clone was counted a single time. This chain links TRBV5-5 with TRBJ1-2; 7 positions agree with TRBD1. Looked up from germline, CDR1 is SGHKS and CDR2 is YYEKEE (reference sequence). The V and J ends lost 3 bases and 2 bases, in that order; junction bases with no gene match: 10. This CDR3 has 16 residues. The CDR3 here is CASSSLQVRGNYGYTF. The CDR3 region has the DNA TGTGCCAGCAGCTCCCTACAGGTCAGGGGGAACTATGGCTACACCTTC.

The chain carries TRBV7-6 and TRBJ2-1; D is perhaps TRBD2 (5 bases). Germline loops: CDR1 SGHVS, CDR2 FNYEAQ. This CDR3 comprises 12 residues. V lost 5 bases to trimming and J lost 14 bases, with 16 bases between them. CDR3 nucleotides: TGTGCCAGCAGCGTGACTTCCGGGAAGAAGTTCTTC. Translating it yields CASSVTSGKKFF.